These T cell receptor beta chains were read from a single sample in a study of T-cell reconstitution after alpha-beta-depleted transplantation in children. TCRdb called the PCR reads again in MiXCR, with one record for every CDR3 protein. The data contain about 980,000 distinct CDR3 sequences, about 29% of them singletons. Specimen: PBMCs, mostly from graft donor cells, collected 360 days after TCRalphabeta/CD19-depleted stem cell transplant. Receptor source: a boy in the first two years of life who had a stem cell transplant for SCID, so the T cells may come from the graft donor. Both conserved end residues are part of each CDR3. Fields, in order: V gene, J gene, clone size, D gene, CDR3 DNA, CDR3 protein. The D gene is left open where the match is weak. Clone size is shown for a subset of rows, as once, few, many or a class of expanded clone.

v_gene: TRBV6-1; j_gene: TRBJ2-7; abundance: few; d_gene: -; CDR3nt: TGTGCCAGCAGTAAACAGGGTCACGAGCAGTACTTC; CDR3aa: CASSKQGHEQYF
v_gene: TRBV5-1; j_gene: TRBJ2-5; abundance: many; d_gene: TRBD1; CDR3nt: TGCGCCAGCACAAGACAGGGGGCCCCAGAGACCCAGTACTTC; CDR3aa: CASTRQGAPETQYF
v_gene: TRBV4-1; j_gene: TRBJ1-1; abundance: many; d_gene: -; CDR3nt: TGCGCCAGCAGCCAAGTGGAGGGGAACACTGAAGCTTTCTTT; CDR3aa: CASSQVEGNTEAFF
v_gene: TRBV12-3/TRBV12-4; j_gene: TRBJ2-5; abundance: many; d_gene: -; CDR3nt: TGTGCCAGCAGTTTTGGTCTTGGGGCCCAAGAGACCCAGTACTTC; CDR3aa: CASSFGLGAQETQYF
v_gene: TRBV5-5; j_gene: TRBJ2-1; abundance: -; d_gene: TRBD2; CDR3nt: TGTGCCAGCAGCAGGACTTTTAGCGGGGTGAGCTCCTACAATGAGCAGTTCTTC; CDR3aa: CASSRTFSGVSSYNEQFF
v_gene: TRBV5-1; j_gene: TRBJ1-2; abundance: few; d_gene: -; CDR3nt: TGCGCCAGCAGCTCGGGGACGGAGCACTATGGCTACACCTTC; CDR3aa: CASSSGTEHYGYTF
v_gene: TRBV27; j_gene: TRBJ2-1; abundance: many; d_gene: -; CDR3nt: TGTGCCAGCAGTTTCGCGACCTACAATGAGCAGTTCTTC; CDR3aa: CASSFATYNEQFF
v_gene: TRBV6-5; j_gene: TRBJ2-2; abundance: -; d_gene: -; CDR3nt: TGTGCCAGCAGTTACTCGGACGGGGAGAACACCGGGGAGCTGTTTTTT; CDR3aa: CASSYSDGENTGELFF
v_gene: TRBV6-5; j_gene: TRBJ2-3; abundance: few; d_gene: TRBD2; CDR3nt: TGTGCCAGCAGTTACGGGGGGGTTAGACCCACAGATACGCAGTATTTT; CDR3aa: CASSYGGVRPTDTQYF
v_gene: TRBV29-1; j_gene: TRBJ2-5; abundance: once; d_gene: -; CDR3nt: TGCAGCGTTGACGTCGGAGGGGGAGAGACCCAGTACTTC; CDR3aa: CSVDVGGGETQYF
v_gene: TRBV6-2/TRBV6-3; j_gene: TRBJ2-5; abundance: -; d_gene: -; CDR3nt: TGTGCCAGCAGTTACGGGGACCCCCAAGAGACCCAGTACTTC; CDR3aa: CASSYGDPQETQYF
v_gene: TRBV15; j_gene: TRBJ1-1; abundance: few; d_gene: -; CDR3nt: TGTGCCACCAGCAGAGAAGGGGAGACTGAAGCTTTCTTT; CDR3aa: CATSREGETEAFF
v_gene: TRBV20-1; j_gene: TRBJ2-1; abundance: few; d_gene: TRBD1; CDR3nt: TGCAGTGCCAACCGGGACAGGGAGGATGAGCAGTTCTTC; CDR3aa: CSANRDREDEQFF
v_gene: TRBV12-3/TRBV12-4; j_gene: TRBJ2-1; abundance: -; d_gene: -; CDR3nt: TGTGCCAGCAGTTTAGGGACTGAGCAGTTCTTC; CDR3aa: CASSLGTEQFF
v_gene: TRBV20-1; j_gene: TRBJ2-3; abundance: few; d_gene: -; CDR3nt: TGCTGTGCTAGCGCCTTTTCCGGGGCTGGAGCAGATACGCAGTATTTT; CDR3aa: CCASAFSGAGADTQYF
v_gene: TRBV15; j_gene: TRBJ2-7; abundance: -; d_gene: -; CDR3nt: TGTGCCACCAGCAGAGATCAAGGCCTTACCTACGAGCAGTACTTC; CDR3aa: CATSRDQGLTYEQYF
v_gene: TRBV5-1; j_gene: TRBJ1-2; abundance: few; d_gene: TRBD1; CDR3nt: TGCGCCAGCAGCTTGAGGGGGGACAGCTATGGCTACACCTTC; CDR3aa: CASSLRGDSYGYTF
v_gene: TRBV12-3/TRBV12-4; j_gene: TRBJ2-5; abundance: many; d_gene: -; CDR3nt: TGTGCCAGCAGTTTCGGTCAGAAAGAGACCCAGTACTTC; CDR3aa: CASSFGQKETQYF
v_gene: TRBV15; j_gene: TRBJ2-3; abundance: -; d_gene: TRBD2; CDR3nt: TGTGCCACCAGCACTCGGACTAGCCCTAGCACAGATACGCAGTATTTT; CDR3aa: CATSTRTSPSTDTQYF
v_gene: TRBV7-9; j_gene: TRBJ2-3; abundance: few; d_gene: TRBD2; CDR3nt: TGTGCCAGCAGTCCGAGCGGGGGGGCCTTGGGTACGCAGTATTTT; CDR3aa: CASSPSGGALGTQYF
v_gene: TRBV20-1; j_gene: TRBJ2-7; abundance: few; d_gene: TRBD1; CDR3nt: TGCAGTGCTAGAGATACTAAACAGGGGGCTATCGGCGAGCAGTACTTC; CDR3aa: CSARDTKQGAIGEQYF
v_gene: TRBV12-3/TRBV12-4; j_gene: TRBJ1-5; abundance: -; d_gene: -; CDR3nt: TGTGCCAGCAGCTTTAGGGTCAGGAATCAGCCCCAGCATTTT; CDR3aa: CASSFRVRNQPQHF
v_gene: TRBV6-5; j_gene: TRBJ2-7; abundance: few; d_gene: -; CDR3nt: TGTGCCAGCAGTTACTCGAGGTGGCTGAACGAGCAGTACTTC; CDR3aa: CASSYSRWLNEQYF
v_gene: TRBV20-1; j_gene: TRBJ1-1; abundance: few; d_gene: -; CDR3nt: TGCAGTGTCTCACGGTTGGGTGAAGCTTTCTTT; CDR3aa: CSVSRLGEAFF
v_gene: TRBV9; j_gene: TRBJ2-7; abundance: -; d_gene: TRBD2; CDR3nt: TGTGCCAGCAGCGCCGGGACTAGAGACTACGAGCAGTACTTC; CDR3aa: CASSAGTRDYEQYF
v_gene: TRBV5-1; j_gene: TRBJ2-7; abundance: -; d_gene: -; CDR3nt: TGCGCCAGCAGCTTAGACTTAATTGCCTACGAGCAGTACTTC; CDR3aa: CASSLDLIAYEQYF
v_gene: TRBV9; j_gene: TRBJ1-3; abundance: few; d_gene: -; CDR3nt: TGTGCCAGCAGCGTAGGGAGCTCTCGGGAGCCTGGAAACACCATATATTTT; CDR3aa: CASSVGSSREPGNTIYF
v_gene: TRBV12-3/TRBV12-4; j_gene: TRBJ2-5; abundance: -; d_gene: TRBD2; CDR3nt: TGTGCCAGCAGTGAGCGGGACGGACACCAAGAGACCCAGTACTTC; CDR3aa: CASSERDGHQETQYF
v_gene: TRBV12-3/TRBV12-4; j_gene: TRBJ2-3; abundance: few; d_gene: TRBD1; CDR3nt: TGTGCCACCCTTATCACGGGACAGGGGGCCGCAGATACGCAGTATTTT; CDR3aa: CATLITGQGAADTQYF
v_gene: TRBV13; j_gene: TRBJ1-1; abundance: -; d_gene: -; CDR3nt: TGTGCCAGCAGCTTAGGACTCAGCGGAGCTTTCTTT; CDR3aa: CASSLGLSGAFF
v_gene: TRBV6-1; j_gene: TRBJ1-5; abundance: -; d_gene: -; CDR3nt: TGTGCCAGCAGCCGGATCGGGGATTTCAATCAGCCCCAGCATTTT; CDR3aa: CASSRIGDFNQPQHF
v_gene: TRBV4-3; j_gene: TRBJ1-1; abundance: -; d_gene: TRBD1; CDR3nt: TGCGCCAGCAGCCCGCATATGACAGGGATGGGCCAGAACACTGAAGCTTTCTTT; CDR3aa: CASSPHMTGMGQNTEAFF
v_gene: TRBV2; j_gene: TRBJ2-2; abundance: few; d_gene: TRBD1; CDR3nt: TGTGCCAGCAGTGGACAGGGGGCTAGCACCGGGGAGCTGTTTTTT; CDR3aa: CASSGQGASTGELFF
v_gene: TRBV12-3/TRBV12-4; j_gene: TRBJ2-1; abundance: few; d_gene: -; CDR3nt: TGTGCCAGCAGTTTATGGCTAGGAGGCAATGAGCAGTTCTTC; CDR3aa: CASSLWLGGNEQFF
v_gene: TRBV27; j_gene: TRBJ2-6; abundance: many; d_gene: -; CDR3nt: TGTGCCAGCAGTTTCGGCTCATCTTATGGGGCCAACGTCCTGACTTTC; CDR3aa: CASSFGSSYGANVLTF
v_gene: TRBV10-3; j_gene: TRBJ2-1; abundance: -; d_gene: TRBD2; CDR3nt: TGTGCCATCAGTGATCTCGCGGGGGGTCTCCTCCTCTACTCCCCTCCTACGGATGAGCAGTTCTTC; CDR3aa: CAISDLAGGLLLYSPPTDEQFF
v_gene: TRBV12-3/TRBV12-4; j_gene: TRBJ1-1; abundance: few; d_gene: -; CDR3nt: TGTGCCACCTCGGACAGCAGATTCACTGAAGCTTTCTTT; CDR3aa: CATSDSRFTEAFF
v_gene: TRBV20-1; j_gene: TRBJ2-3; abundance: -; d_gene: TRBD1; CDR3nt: TGCAGTGCTAGCTCAGAGAGGGGGCGATTTCCCGCCCGCACAGATACGCAGTATTTT; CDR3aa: CSASSERGRFPARTDTQYF
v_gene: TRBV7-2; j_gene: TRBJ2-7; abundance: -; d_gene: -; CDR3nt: TGTGCCAGCAGCTTAGTCCCACTACAGGGTTACGAGCAGTACTTC; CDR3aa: CASSLVPLQGYEQYF
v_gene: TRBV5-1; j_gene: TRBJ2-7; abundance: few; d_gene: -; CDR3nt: TGCGCCAGCAGCCTCTCAGGTTTGGTCTACGAGCAGTACTTC; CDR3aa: CASSLSGLVYEQYF
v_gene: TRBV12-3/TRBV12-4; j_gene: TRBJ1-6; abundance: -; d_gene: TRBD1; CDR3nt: TGTGCCAGCAGCGCCGGGACAGGTTATAATTCACCCCTCCACTTT; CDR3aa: CASSAGTGYNSPLHF
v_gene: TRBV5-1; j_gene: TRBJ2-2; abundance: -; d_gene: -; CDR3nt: TGCGCCAGCAGCTCCGAGTGGGCGAACACCGGGGAGCTGTTTTTT; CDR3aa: CASSSEWANTGELFF
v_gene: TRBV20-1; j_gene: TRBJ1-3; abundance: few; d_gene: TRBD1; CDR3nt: TGCAGTGCTAGGGGGGACAGGGGATACTCTGGAAACACCATATATTTT; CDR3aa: CSARGDRGYSGNTIYF
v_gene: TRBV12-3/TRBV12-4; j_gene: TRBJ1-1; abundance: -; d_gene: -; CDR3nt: TGTGCCAGCAGTTTCCGAGGGGCGCGGGGGAACACTGAAGCTTTCTTT; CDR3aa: CASSFRGARGNTEAFF
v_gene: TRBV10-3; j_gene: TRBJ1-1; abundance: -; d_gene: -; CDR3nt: TGTGCCATCAGTGAGTCAAATATGGGCGCTTTCTTT; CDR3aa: CAISESNMGAFF
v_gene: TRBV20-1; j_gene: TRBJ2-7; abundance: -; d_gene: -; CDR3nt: TGCAGTGCTAGAGACTCGCGGGGTGCCTACGAGCAGTACTTC; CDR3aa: CSARDSRGAYEQYF
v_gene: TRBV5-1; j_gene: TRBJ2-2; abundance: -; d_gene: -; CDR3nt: TGCGCCAGCAGCCGCCCGGACAGCCCCGGGGAGCTGTTTTTT; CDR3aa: CASSRPDSPGELFF
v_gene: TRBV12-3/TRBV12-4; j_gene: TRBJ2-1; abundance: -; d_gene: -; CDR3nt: TGTGCCAGCAGTTTTAGGGTCCCGGACCACAATGAGCAGTTCTTC; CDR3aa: CASSFRVPDHNEQFF
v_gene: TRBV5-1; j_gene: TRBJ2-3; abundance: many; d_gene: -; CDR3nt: TGCGCCAGCAGCCTCAATTCGAAGGGATTCACAGATACGCAGTATTTT; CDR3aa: CASSLNSKGFTDTQYF
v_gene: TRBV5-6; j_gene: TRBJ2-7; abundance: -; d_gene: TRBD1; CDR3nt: TGTGCCAGCAGCTCCGCAATTGCCCCGGGACAGAGAAACTACGAGCAGTACTTC; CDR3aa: CASSSAIAPGQRNYEQYF